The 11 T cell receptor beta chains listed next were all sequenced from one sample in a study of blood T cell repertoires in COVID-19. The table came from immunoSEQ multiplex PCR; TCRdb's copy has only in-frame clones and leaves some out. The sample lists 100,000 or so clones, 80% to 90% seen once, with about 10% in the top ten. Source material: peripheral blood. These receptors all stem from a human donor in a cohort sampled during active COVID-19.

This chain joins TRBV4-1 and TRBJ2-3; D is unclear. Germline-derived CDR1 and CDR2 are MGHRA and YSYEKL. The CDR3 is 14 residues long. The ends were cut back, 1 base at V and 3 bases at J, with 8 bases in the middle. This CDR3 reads CASSQVDFTDTQYF. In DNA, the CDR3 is TGCGCCAGCAGCCAAGTAGACTTTACAGATACGCAGTATTTT.

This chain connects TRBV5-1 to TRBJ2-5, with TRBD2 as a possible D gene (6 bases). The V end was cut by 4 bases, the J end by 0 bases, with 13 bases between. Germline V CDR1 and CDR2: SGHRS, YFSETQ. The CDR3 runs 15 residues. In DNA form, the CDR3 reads TGCGCCAGCAGCACCCTTGGAGGGGACCAAGAGACCCAGTACTTC. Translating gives CASSTLGGDQETQYF.

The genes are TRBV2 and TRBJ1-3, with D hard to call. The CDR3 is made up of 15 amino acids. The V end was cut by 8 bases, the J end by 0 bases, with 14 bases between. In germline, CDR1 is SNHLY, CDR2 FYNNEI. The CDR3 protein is CASVREGFSGNTIYF. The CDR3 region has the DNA TGTGCCAGCGTGAGGGAAGGCTTCTCTGGAAACACCATATATTTT.

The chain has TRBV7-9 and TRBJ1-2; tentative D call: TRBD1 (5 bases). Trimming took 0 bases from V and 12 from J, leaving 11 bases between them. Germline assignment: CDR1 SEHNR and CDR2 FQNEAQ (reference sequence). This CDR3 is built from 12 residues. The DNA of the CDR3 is TGTGCCAGCAGCTTAGCGATTGGGGCGCACACCTTC. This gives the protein CASSLAIGAHTF.

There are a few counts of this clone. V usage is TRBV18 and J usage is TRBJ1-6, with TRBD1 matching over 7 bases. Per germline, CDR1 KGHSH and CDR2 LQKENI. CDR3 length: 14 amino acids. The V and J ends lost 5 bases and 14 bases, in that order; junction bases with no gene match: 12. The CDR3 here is CASSSSTGSLALHF. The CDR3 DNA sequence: TGTGCCAGCTCATCTTCGACAGGGTCGCTGGCCCTCCACTTT. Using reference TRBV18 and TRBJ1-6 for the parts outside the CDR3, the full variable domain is NAGVMQNPRHLVRRRGQEARLRCSPMKGHSHVYWYRQLPEEGLKFMVYLQKENIIDESGMPKERFSAEFPKEGPSILRIQQVVRGDSAAYFCASSSSTGSLALHFGNGTRLTVT.

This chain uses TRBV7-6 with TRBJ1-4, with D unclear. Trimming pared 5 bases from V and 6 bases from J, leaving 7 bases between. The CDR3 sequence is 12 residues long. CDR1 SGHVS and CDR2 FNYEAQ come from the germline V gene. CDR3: CASSPSHEKLFF. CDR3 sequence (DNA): TGTGCCAGCAGCCCCAGTCATGAAAAACTGTTTTTT.

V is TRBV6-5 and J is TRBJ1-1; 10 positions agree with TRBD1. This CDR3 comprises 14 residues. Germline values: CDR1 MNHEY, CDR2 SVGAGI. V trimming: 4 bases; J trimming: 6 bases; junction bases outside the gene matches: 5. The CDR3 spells CASSSGQGVAEAFF. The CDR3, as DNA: TGTGCCAGCAGTTCCGGACAGGGGGTGGCTGAAGCTTTCTTT.

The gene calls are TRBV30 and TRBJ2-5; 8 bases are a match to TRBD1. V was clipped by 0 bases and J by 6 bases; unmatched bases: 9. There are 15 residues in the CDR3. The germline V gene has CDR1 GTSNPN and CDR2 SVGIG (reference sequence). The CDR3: CAWSVWQGAGKTQYF. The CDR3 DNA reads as TGTGCCTGGAGTGTATGGCAGGGGGCTGGGAAGACCCAGTACTTC.

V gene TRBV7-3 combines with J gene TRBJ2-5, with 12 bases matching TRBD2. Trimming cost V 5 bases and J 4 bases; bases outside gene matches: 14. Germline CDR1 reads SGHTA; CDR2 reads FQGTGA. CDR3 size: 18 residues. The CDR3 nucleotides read TGTGCCAGCAGCCGACAGGCTAGCGGGGGGGCCTCCGGAGAGACCCAGTACTTC. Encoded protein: CASSRQASGGASGETQYF. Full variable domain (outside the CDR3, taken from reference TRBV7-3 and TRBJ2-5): GAGVSQTPSNKVTEKGKYVELRCDPISGHTALYWYRQSLGQGPEFLIYFQGTGAADDSGLPNDRFFAVRPEGSVSTLKIQRTERGDSAVYLCASSRQASGGASGETQYFGPGTRLLVL.

CDR3 amino acids: CASSFPGTAAYEQYF. CDR3 DNA sequence: TGTGCCAGCAGCTTCCCCGGGACAGCAGCCTACGAGCAGTACTTC. V usage is TRBV7-8 and J usage is TRBJ2-7; TRBD1 matches at 7 bases. In germline, CDR1 is SGHVS, CDR2 FQNEAQ. The junction had 7 bases not matched to a gene; V was cut back by 3 bases and J by 2 bases. The length of the CDR3 is 15 residues.

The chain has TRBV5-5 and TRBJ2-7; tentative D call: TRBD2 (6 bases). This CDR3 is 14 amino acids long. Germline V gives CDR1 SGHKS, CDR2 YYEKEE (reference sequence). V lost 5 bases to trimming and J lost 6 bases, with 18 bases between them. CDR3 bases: TGTGCCAGCAGTTCGCCCGGAGGGAGCGTCGAGCAGTACTTC. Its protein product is CASSSPGGSVEQYF.